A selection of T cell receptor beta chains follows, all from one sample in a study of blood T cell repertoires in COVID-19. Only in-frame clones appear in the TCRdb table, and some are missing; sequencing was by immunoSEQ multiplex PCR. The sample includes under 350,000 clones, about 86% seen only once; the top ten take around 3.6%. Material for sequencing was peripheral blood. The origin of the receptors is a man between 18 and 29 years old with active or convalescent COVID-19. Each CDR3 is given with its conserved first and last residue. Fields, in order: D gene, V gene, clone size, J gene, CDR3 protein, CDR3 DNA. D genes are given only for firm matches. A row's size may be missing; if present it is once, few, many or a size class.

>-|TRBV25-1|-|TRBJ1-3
CASTRRSVVGNTIYF
TGTGCCAGCACCCGAAGGAGCGTAGTCGGAAACACCATATATTTT
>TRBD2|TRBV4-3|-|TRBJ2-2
CASSQDVTGGTGELFF
TGCGCCAGCAGCCAAGACGTAACGGGAGGTACCGGGGAGCTGTTTTTT
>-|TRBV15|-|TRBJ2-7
CATSATSGLTSEQYF
TGTGCCACCAGCGCGACCTCAGGGCTTACCAGCGAGCAGTACTTC
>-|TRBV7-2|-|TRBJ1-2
CASSSLHGVSRGYTF
TGTGCCAGCAGCTCCCTCCACGGGGTGTCGCGAGGCTACACCTTC
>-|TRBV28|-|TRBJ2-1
CASRKSSGSSYNEQFF
TGTGCCAGCAGAAAATCGTCGGGGAGCTCCTACAATGAGCAGTTCTTC
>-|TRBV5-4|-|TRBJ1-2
CASSPPRVPNYGYTF
TGTGCCAGCAGCCCACCGCGGGTTCCTAACTATGGCTACACCTTC
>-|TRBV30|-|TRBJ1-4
CAWSGLGGSANEKLFF
TGTGCCTGGAGTGGGCTCGGAGGGTCAGCTAATGAAAAACTGTTTTTT
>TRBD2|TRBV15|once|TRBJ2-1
CATSRGRTSGGSYNEQFF
TGTGCCACCAGCAGAGGTCGAACTAGCGGGGGGTCCTACAATGAGCAGTTCTTC
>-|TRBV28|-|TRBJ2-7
CASSSFEQYF
TGTGCCAGCAGTTCTTTCGAGCAGTACTTC
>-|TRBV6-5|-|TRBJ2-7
CASSLRGLGEQYF
TGTGCCAGCAGTCTAAGGGGCTTGGGGGAGCAGTACTTC
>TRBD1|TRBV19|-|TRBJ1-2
CASSSLRDSDWRGYTF
TGTGCCAGTAGTAGCCTCCGGGACAGCGACTGGAGGGGCTACACCTTC
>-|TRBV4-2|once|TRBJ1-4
CASSQRARDFNEKLFF
TGTGCCAGCAGCCAAAGGGCACGGGACTTTAATGAAAAACTGTTTTTT
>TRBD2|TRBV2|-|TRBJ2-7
CASSPRAGATYEQYF
TGTGCCAGCAGCCCAAGAGCGGGGGCAACCTACGAGCAGTACTTC
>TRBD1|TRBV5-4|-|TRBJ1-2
CASRRQGTNYGYTF
TGTGCCAGCAGAAGACAGGGGACTAACTATGGCTACACCTTC
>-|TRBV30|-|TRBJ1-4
CAWSRTAATNEKLFF
TGTGCCTGGAGCAGGACAGCTGCAACTAATGAAAAACTGTTTTTT
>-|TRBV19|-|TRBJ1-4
CASSIGRRGGNEKLFF
TGTGCCAGTAGTATAGGGAGACGAGGGGGTAATGAAAAACTGTTTTTT
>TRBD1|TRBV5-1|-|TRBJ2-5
CASSRGQGEETQYF
TGCGCCAGCAGCCGAGGACAGGGAGAAGAGACCCAGTACTTC
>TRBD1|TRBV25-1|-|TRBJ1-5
CASSEGNIQGAQPQHF
TGTGCCAGCAGTGAAGGGAATATACAGGGGGCTCAGCCCCAGCATTTT
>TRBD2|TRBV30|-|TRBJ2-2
CAWGGLAGSHGELFF
TGTGCCTGGGGAGGACTAGCGGGATCTCACGGGGAGCTGTTTTTT
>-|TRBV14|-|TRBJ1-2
CASSQDQGTHYGYTF
TGTGCCAGCAGCCAAGATCAGGGGACCCACTATGGCTACACCTTC
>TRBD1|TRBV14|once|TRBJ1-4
CASSHPPGQAGEKLFF
TGTGCCAGCAGCCACCCCCCGGGACAGGCGGGTGAAAAACTGTTTTTT
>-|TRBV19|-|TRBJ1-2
CASSILRVEGYTF
TGTGCCAGTAGTATTCTCCGGGTGGAGGGCTACACCTTC
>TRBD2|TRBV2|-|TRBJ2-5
CASSEARGVGETQYF
TGTGCCAGCAGTGAAGCGCGGGGGGTCGGAGAGACCCAGTACTTC
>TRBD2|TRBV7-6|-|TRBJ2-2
CASSLSSGGTGELFF
TGTGCCAGCAGCTTGTCGTCGGGGGGCACCGGGGAGCTGTTTTTT
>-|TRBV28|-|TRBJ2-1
CASSSPGLLYNEQFF
TGTGCCAGCAGTTCCCCGGGACTTCTTTACAATGAGCAGTTCTTC
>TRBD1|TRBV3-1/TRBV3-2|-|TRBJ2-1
CASSHDRVNEQFF
TGTGCCAGCAGCCATGACAGGGTCAATGAGCAGTTCTTC
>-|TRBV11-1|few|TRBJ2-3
CASSQQRGTDTQYF
TGTGCCAGCAGCCAGCAGAGGGGCACAGATACGCAGTATTTT
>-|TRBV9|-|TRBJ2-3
CASSVGTGDTDTQYF
TGTGCCAGCAGCGTCGGGACGGGGGACACAGATACGCAGTATTTT
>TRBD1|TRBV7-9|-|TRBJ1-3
CASSLRQGEGNTIYF
TGTGCCAGCAGCTTAAGGCAGGGGGAAGGAAACACCATATATTTT
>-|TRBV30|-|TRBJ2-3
CAWSVYSSADTQYF
TGTGCCTGGAGTGTATACAGCTCTGCAGATACGCAGTATTTT
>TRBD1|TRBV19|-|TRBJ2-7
CASSIGGQGMVYEQYF
TGTGCCAGTAGTATAGGCGGACAGGGGATGGTCTACGAGCAGTACTTC
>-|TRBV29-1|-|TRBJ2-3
CSDRTDTDTQYF
TGCAGCGATCGGACAGACACAGATACGCAGTATTTT
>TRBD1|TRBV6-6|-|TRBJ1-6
CASSSRGTPGSPLHF
TGTGCCAGCAGTTCCAGGGGGACCCCGGGTTCACCCCTCCACTTT
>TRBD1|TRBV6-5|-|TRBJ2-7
CASNAQGAYEQYF
TGTGCCAGCAACGCACAGGGGGCCTACGAGCAGTACTTC
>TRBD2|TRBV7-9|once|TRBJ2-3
CASSLTAGGPDTQYF
TGTGCCAGCAGCTTAACAGCGGGAGGGCCAGATACGCAGTATTTT
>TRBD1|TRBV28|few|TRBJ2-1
CASSLLQGSGYNEQFF
TGTGCCAGCAGTCTTCTACAGGGGTCGGGTTACAATGAGCAGTTCTTC
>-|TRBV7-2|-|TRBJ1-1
CASSAGDTEAFF
TGTGCCAGCAGCGCAGGGGACACTGAAGCTTTCTTT
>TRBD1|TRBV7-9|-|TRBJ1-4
CASSPIYGTGVEKLFF
TGTGCCAGCAGCCCTATATACGGGACAGGGGTTGAAAAACTGTTTTTT
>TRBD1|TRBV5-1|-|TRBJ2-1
CASSPGQGAWGHEQFF
TGCGCCAGCAGCCCGGGACAGGGGGCGTGGGGCCATGAGCAGTTCTTC
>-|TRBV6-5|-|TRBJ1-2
CASSYSLISRYGYTF
TGTGCCAGCAGTTACTCGTTAATATCCAGATATGGCTACACCTTC
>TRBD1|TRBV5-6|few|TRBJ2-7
CASSPTGAVIEQYF
TGTGCCAGCAGCCCGACAGGGGCAGTGATCGAGCAGTACTTC
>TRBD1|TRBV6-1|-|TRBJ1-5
CASSEWATLPAGGNNQPQHF
TGTGCCAGCAGTGAATGGGCAACCCTACCCGCAGGGGGAAACAATCAGCCCCAGCATTTT
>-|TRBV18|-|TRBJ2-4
CASSSDRLWGQNIQYF
TGTGCCAGCTCAAGCGACCGACTCTGGGGCCAAAACATTCAGTACTTC
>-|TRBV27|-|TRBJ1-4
CASSSAANEKLFF
TGTGCCAGCAGTTCGGCGGCTAATGAAAAACTGTTTTTT
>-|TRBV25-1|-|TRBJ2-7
CASSESGYQGHEQYF
TGTGCCAGCAGTGAATCGGGTTATCAGGGTCACGAGCAGTACTTC
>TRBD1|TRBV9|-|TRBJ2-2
CASRERQGATGELFF
TGTGCCAGCAGGGAAAGACAGGGGGCCACCGGGGAGCTGTTTTTT
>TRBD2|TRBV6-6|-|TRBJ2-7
CASSRGLAGGSYEQYF
TGTGCCAGCAGTAGGGGACTAGCGGGTGGGTCCTACGAGCAGTACTTC
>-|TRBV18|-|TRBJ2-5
CASSKNGQLQETQYF
TGTGCCAGCTCAAAAAATGGACAGCTACAAGAGACCCAGTACTTC
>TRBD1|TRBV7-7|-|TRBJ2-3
CASSLDREEDTQYF
TGTGCTAGCAGCTTAGACAGGGAAGAAGATACGCAGTATTTT
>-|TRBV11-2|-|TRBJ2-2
CASRSISAQRVTGELFF
TGTGCCAGCAGATCTATTAGCGCGCAGAGGGTCACCGGGGAGCTGTTTTTT
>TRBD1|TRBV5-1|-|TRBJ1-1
CASSLGDRVTEAFF
TGCGCCAGCAGCTTAGGGGACAGGGTGACTGAAGCTTTCTTT
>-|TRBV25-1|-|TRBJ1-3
CASSDRGRWDTIYF
TGTGCCAGCAGTGATAGGGGCAGGTGGGACACCATATATTTT
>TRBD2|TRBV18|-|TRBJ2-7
CASSYGTLAGPPGEQYF
TGTGCCAGCTCCTACGGGACCCTAGCGGGTCCGCCGGGCGAGCAGTACTTC
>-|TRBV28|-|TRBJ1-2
CASSLSAVGYGYTF
TGTGCCAGCAGTTTATCCGCGGTAGGCTATGGCTACACCTTC
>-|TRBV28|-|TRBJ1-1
CASTSEDTEAFF
TGTGCCAGCACCTCCGAGGACACTGAAGCTTTCTTT
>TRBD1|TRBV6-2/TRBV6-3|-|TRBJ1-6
CASSYSTGPGPPLHF
TGTGCCAGCAGTTACTCGACAGGGCCGGGGCCACCCCTCCACTTT
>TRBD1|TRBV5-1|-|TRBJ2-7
CASSQGRDRIVGEQYF
TGCGCCAGCAGTCAGGGACGGGACAGGATAGTGGGCGAGCAGTACTTC
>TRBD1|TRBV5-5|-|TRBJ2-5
CASSTTGGRETQYF
TGTGCCAGCAGCACCACAGGGGGCCGGGAGACCCAGTACTTC
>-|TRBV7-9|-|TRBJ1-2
CASHLAAANYGYTF
TGTGCCAGCCACCTTGCGGCGGCCAACTATGGCTACACCTTC